The T cell receptor beta chain under discussion was sequenced for a study of cytomegalovirus exposure and HLA in healthy donors. Whole-study findings and limits: An apparent linkage of common viral pathogens to several of the most significant clusters emerged in a later analysis. Evidence from a later analysis indicated that most CMV-associated TCR beta chains looked HLA-restricted. Another analysis was done later, and it associated approximately 18,000 TCR beta sequences with HLA alleles at 0.05 false discovery rate.

Germline CDR1 is SGHTA and CDR2 is FQGNSA. CDR3 length equals 14 residues. Unmatched junction bases numbered 4, after V lost 1 base and J lost 8 bases. Researchers ran the PCR with 60 Vbeta and 13 Jbeta primers. Sequencing was performed with immunoSEQ multiplex PCR; in TCRdb, only in-frame clones are kept and a portion is missing. The repertoire has 90,000 to 150,000 clones, about three quarters of them found once; the top ten carry 2.5% to 3.5%. Comments on this clone: The antigen is not known.

The V gene is TRBV7-2, the J gene TRBJ1-4; 7 nucleotides line up with TRBD1. The TCR sequence derives from a woman in her twenties or thirties in good health and CMV-seropositive. Sequenced: PBMCs. The CDR3 loop reads CASSLDRGIEKLFF. Here the CDR3 DNA reads TGTGCCAGCAGCTTAGACAGGGGTATCGAAAAACTGTTTTTT.